Shown below are 19 T cell receptor beta chains from a single sample sequenced in a study of T cells in localized non-small cell lung cancer. Sequencing used immunoSEQ multiplex PCR; TCRdb keeps in-frame clones, though not all of them. The sample carries tens of thousands of clones, roughly 86% recorded once. The material was peripheral blood, obtained before any cancer treatment. The receptors were gathered from a man between 40 and 69 years old with stage I lung adenocarcinoma.

The chain links TRBV5-1 to TRBJ2-2; D unresolved. The ends were cut back, 7 bases at V and 1 base at J, with 11 bases in the middle. The germline gives CDR1 SGHRS, CDR2 YFSETQ. The CDR3 length is 14 residues. CDR3 in DNA: TGCGCCAGCTTGGGTACTCTGAACACCGGGGAGCTGTTTTTT. This codes for CASLGTLNTGELFF.

This chain uses TRBV9 with TRBJ2-3; tentatively, D is TRBD1 (6 bases). CDR3 length: 17 residues. V gave up 3 bases and J gave up 0 bases, with 17 bases separating them. Germline V gene sequence: CDR1 SGDLS, CDR2 YYNGEE. The CDR3 DNA sequence: TGTGCCAGCAGCGAGAGGGCGCAGGGGATTAGCACAGATACGCAGTATTTT. It yields the protein CASSERAQGISTDTQYF. The full variable domain, its missing parts supplied by reference TRBV9 and TRBJ2-3, is DSGVTQTPKHLITATGQRVTLRCSPRSGDLSVYWYQQSLDQGLQFLIQYYNGEERAKGNILERFSAQQFPDLHSELNLSSLELGDSALYFCASSERAQGISTDTQYFGPGTRLTVL.

This sequence joins TRBV5-6 and TRBJ1-4; D not certain. Germline-derived CDR1 and CDR2 are SGHDT and YYEEEE. This CDR3 has 13 amino acids. V lost 1 base to trimming and J lost 8 bases, with 9 bases between them. CDR3 in amino acids: CASSLRAQEKLFF. In DNA, the CDR3 is TGTGCCAGCAGCTTGCGTGCCCAAGAAAAACTGTTTTTT.

The genes are TRBV7-2 and TRBJ2-2, with 10 bases aligning to TRBD2. The V gene end was trimmed by 3 bases and the J gene end by 7 bases; junction bases not matched to a gene: 8. Germline loops: CDR1 SGHTA, CDR2 FQGNSA. The CDR3 covers 16 residues. The CDR3 is CASSFGTSGTIGELFF. CDR3 nucleotides: TGTGCCAGCAGCTTCGGCACTAGCGGGACTATCGGGGAGCTGTTTTTT.

The chain has TRBV9 and TRBJ2-1; possible D gene TRBD2, 6 bases. The V end lost 4 bases, the J end lost 6 bases, and 17 bases lay between the germline ends. The CDR3 extends over 15 amino acids. Germline values: CDR1 SGDLS, CDR2 YYNGEE. The CDR3 nucleotides read TGTGCCAGCAGCTTCTTGGGGGGTCCGGGCAATGAGCAGTTCTTC. This encodes CASSFLGGPGNEQFF.

The J gene is TRBJ2-2, the V gene TRBV6-6, with 9 positions matching TRBD2. The CDR3 loop spans 16 amino acids. CDR1 is MNHNY, CDR2 SVGAGI, per germline (reference sequence). The J segment lost 3 bases and the V segment lost 7 bases, leaving 9 bases of the junction unmatched. The CDR3 bases are TGTGCCAGCAAGCGCTTAGCGGGAGTGTACACCGGGGAGCTGTTTTTT. This codes for CASKRLAGVYTGELFF.

The V call is TRBV2, the J call TRBJ2-3, with 7 nucleotides matching TRBD2. V was pared by 6 bases and J by 1 base, with 4 bases of the junction left unmatched. The germline V gene has CDR1 SNHLY and CDR2 FYNNEI. This CDR3 comprises 14 residues. The CDR3 loop reads CASRIGRGTDTQYF. The CDR3 nucleotides read TGTGCCAGCAGGATTGGGAGGGGCACAGATACGCAGTATTTT. Using reference TRBV2 and TRBJ2-3 for the parts outside the CDR3, the full variable domain is EPEVTQTPSHQVTQMGQEVILRCVPISNHLYFYWYRQILGQKVEFLVSFYNNEISEKSEIFDDQFSVERPDGSNFTLKIRSTKLEDSAMYFCASRIGRGTDTQYFGPGTRLTVL.

The rearrangement links TRBV5-1 to TRBJ2-2, with 7 bases lining up with TRBD2. This CDR3 has 14 residues. CDR1 and CDR2 (germline): SGHRS, YFSETQ. V trimming: 6 bases; J trimming: 3 bases; junction bases outside the gene matches: 5. CDR3 in amino acids: CASTWGGDTGELFF. In DNA form, the CDR3 reads TGCGCCAGCACCTGGGGAGGGGACACCGGGGAGCTGTTTTTT.

This chain uses TRBV6-6 with TRBJ2-1, with 12 positions matching TRBD2. Losses at the gene ends were 6 bases for V and 15 bases for J; bases not matched to a gene: 12. This CDR3 spans 14 amino acids. Germline CDR1 MNHNY, CDR2 SVGAGI (reference sequence). CDR3 sequence (DNA): TGTGCCAGCAGCCCCCGAGGACTAGCGGGAAAATGGTTCTTC. It encodes CASSPRGLAGKWFF.

This clone was counted only a few times. The rearrangement joins TRBV18 to TRBJ2-5, with TRBD2 identical over 11 bases. Germline V gene sequence: CDR1 KGHSH, CDR2 LQKENI. CDR3 length equals 14 residues. CDR3 sequence reads: CSTRLAGTQETQYF. The CDR3 region has the DNA TGTTCGACTCGACTAGCGGGGACCCAAGAGACCCAGTACTTC. The complete variable domain, with remaining parts taken from reference TRBV18 and TRBJ2-5, reads NAGVMQNPRHLVRRRGQEARLRCSPMKGHSHVYWYRQLPEEGLKFMVYLQKENIIDESGMPKERFSAEFPKEGPSILRIQQVVRGDSAAYFCSTRLAGTQETQYFGPGTRLLVL.

V and J are TRBV29-1 and TRBJ2-1; D is possibly TRBD2 (6 bases). CDR3 size: 11 residues. Germline loops: CDR1 SQVTM, CDR2 ANQGSEA. Trimming cost V 7 bases and J 6 bases, with 10 bases left between them. CDR3 nucleotides: TGCAGCGCGGGGGAAATCAATGAGCAGTTCTTC. Its protein product is CSAGEINEQFF.

This chain links TRBV4-3 with TRBJ2-3; TRBD2 agrees at 7 bases. The CDR3 covers 16 residues. V trimming: 1 base; J trimming: 0 bases; junction bases outside the gene matches: 4. Germline CDR1 and CDR2: LGHNA and YSLEER. CDR3 sequence: CASSQVASGSTDTQYF. CDR3 nucleotides: TGCGCCAGCAGCCAAGTTGCTAGCGGTAGCACAGATACGCAGTATTTT.

V and J are TRBV4-3 and TRBJ1-6; 7 bases are shared with TRBD1. V was pared by 4 bases and J by 5 bases, with 5 bases of the junction left unmatched. The CDR3 runs to 15 residues. Germline CDR1 is LGHNA and CDR2 is YSLEER. The DNA for the CDR3 is TGCGCCAGCAGCCGGAACGACAGGGATAATTCACCCCTCCACTTT. It codes for CASSRNDRDNSPLHF.

This chain joins TRBV11-1 and TRBJ1-1; no clear D. The CDR3 is made up of 13 amino acids. Trimming removed 5 bases from V and 3 bases from J, with 10 bases in between. CDR1 is SGHAT, CDR2 FQDESV, per germline (reference sequence). CDR3 nucleotides: TGTGCCAGCAGCAGTGAGGCATACACTGAAGCTTTCTTT. This codes for CASSSEAYTEAFF.

This chain connects TRBV21-1 to TRBJ2-5; TRBD2 was called by the table and not checked on the DNA. TRBV21-1 is a pseudogene segment. The CDR3 contains 15 residues. CDR3 protein: CASPKLAGGQETQYF. The CDR3 bases are TGTGCCAGCCCCAAACTAGCGGGAGGGCAAGAGACCCAGTACTTC.

A single count supports this clone. This chain connects TRBV30 to TRBJ1-1, with D possibly TRBD1 on 6 matching bases. This CDR3 region has 16 residues. V lost 4 bases to trimming and J lost 7 bases, with 25 bases between them. Germline CDR1 is GTSNPN and CDR2 is SVGIG (reference sequence). The CDR3 protein is CAWNKTFRRWGLEAFF. As DNA, the CDR3 is TGTGCCTGGAACAAAACCTTTAGGCGGTGGGGGCTTGAAGCTTTCTTT. Full variable domain (missing parts from reference TRBV30 and TRBJ1-1): SQTIHQWPATLVQPVGSPLSLECTVEGTSNPNLYWYRQAAGRGLQLLFYSVGIGQISSEVPQNLSASRPQDRQFILSSKKLLLSDSGFYLCAWNKTFRRWGLEAFFGQGTRLTVV.

The chain uses TRBV5-4 and TRBJ2-7; D uncertain. Per germline, CDR1 SGHNT and CDR2 YYREEE (reference sequence). The CDR3 sequence is 12 residues long. V shed 1 base and J shed 3 bases, with 5 bases lying between them. CDR3 sequence reads: CASSLFGYEQYF. CDR3 sequence (DNA): TGTGCCAGCAGCTTGTTCGGCTACGAGCAGTACTTC. The whole variable domain, filled in from reference TRBV5-4 and TRBJ2-7, reads ETGVTQSPTHLIKTRGQQVTLRCSSQSGHNTVSWYQQALGQGPQFIFQYYREEENGRGNFPPRFSGLQFPNYSSELNVNALELDDSALYLCASSLFGYEQYFGPGTRLTVT.

The CDR3 DNA is TGTGCCAGCAGCTTAGTACATGGGGCTGGCACTGAAGCTTTCTTT. Protein: CASSLVHGAGTEAFF. This chain connects TRBV11-2 to TRBJ1-1, with D perhaps matching TRBD1 (5 bases). This CDR3 spans 15 amino acids. CDR1 is SGHAT and CDR2 is FQNNGV in the germline V gene. The ends were cut back, 1 base at V and 4 bases at J, with 13 bases in the middle.

The J gene is TRBJ2-2, the V gene TRBV7-8; D may correspond to TRBD1 or TRBD2 (5 bases each). Trimming cost V 1 base and J 3 bases, with 12 bases left between them. The CDR3 has 16 amino acids. Germline V CDR1 and CDR2: SGHVS, FQNEAQ. The CDR3 loop reads CASSLGEGTHTGELFF. CDR3 bases: TGTGCCAGCAGCTTAGGAGAGGGGACCCACACCGGGGAGCTGTTTTTT.